This note documents a single TCR beta chain sequence. Its target is not known. Germline V gene sequence: CDR1 LNHNV, CDR2 YYDKDF (reference sequence). V gave up 0 bases and J gave up 2 bases, with 8 bases separating them. CDR3 length: 14 residues. This sample's TCRbeta library carried unique molecular identifier barcodes. TCRdb itself ran the PCR reads through MiXCR, one entry per CDR3 protein. This sample yields some 550,000 distinct CDR3 sequences, of which under 30% are seen a single time; 13% to 15% belongs to the top ten. These data come from a study of T-cell reconstitution after alpha-beta-depleted transplantation in children. Study observations and caveats: Certain patients had high TCRbeta diversity at day 60, and it came from recipient T cells and thymic progenitors that survived. Several hundred expanded graft clones reportedly gave rise to the alpha-beta T cells present about two months after transplant.

The chain joins TRBV15 to TRBJ2-7; maybe TRBD1 (6 bases). The source is a boy in the first two years of life who had a stem cell transplant for acute myeloid leukemia, so the T cells may come from the graft donor. The sequencing used PBMCs, mostly from graft donor cells, collected 360 days after TCRalphabeta/CD19-depleted stem cell transplant. CDR3 protein: CATSRDRGPYEQYF. The CDR3 nucleotides read TGTGCCACCAGCAGAGACAGGGGACCCTACGAGCAGTACTTC.